Shown below are 25 T cell receptor beta chains from a single sample sequenced in a study of blood T cell repertoires in COVID-19. Generated by immunoSEQ multiplex PCR, the TCRdb table keeps only in-frame clones and is missing some. The data contain 260,000 or so clones, approximately 80% of them seen just once; the ten biggest clones take up approximately 4.5%. Sequencing was done on a sample of peripheral blood. All receptors derive from a woman aged 70-85 years with acute or convalescent COVID-19.

The chain links TRBV7-6 to TRBJ1-2; 8 bases map to TRBD1. The CDR3 sequence is 15 residues long. V trimming: 1 base; J trimming: 5 bases; junction bases outside the gene matches: 6. Germline lookup yields CDR1 SGHVS and CDR2 FNYEAQ. The DNA for the CDR3 is TGTGCCAGCAGCTTAGAAGGACAGGGTTTTTATGGCTACACCTTC. It encodes CASSLEGQGFYGYTF.

This clone was seen a single time. The rearrangement links TRBV10-3 to TRBJ1-3; perhaps TRBD1 as D (5 bases). Looked up from germline, CDR1 is ENHRY and CDR2 is SYGVKD. The CDR3 totals 16 residues. The V end was cut by 3 bases, the J end by 2 bases, with 14 bases between. CDR3 loop: CAISDRGKPPGNTIYF. The CDR3 DNA follows: TGTGCCATCAGTGATCGGGGGAAGCCCCCTGGAAACACCATATATTTT.

The J gene is TRBJ2-2, the V gene TRBV5-1; weak D call: TRBD1 (5 bases). V was cut by 0 bases and J by 2 bases, with 8 bases left in between. The germline gives CDR1 SGHRS, CDR2 YFSETQ. The CDR3 extends over 15 amino acids. CDR3 bases: TGCGCCAGCAGCTTGGGACAGCCAAACACCGGGGAGCTGTTTTTT. Translating it yields CASSLGQPNTGELFF.

This chain joins TRBV5-4 and TRBJ2-1; 11 nucleotides agree with TRBD1. CDR3 length: 12 residues. CDR1 SGHNT and CDR2 YYREEE come from the germline V gene (reference sequence). V lost 3 bases and J lost 15; bases outside the gene matches: 5. The CDR3 sequence is CASSWTGGEWFF. CDR3 coding DNA: TGTGCCAGCAGCTGGACAGGGGGCGAATGGTTCTTC.

This chain uses TRBV4-2 with TRBJ2-1; D is perhaps TRBD2 (5 bases). V was cut by 1 base and J by 9 bases, with 10 bases left in between. The CDR3 extends over 13 amino acids. Germline V CDR1 and CDR2: LGHNA, YNFKEQ. The CDR3 nucleotides are TGTGCCAGCAGCCAAGTGGAGGAAACTGAGCAGTTCTTC. This encodes CASSQVEETEQFF.

As regards this clone: Other nucleotide sequences from this sample produce the same CDR3. The chain employs TRBV6-1 and TRBJ1-1; D perhaps matches TRBD1 (6 bases). Per the germline V gene, CDR1 is MNHNS and CDR2 is SASEGT. The CDR3 runs to 13 residues. V dropped 2 bases and J dropped 8 bases, with 12 bases sitting between them. This chain's CDR3 is CASSETGRTEAFF. CDR3 coding DNA: TGTGCCAGCAGTGAAACAGGGAGAACCGAAGCTTTCTTT.

This clone was observed a handful of times. The CDR3 coding sequence is TGTGCCAGCGCAGGGGGCGGGGGTCAGCCCCAGCATTTT. Protein product: CASAGGGGQPQHF. V usage is TRBV12-3 or TRBV12-4 and J usage is TRBJ1-5, with 8 bases aligning to TRBD1. The CDR3 extends over 13 amino acids. V lost 8 bases to trimming and J lost 6 bases; unmatched junction nucleotides: 6.

J is TRBJ1-2 and V is TRBV4-3; 7 bases match TRBD1. The CDR3 covers 18 residues. V lost 0 bases to trimming and J lost 5 bases; unmatched junction nucleotides: 15. In germline, CDR1 is LGHNA, CDR2 YSLEER. DNA of the CDR3: TGCGCCAGCAGCCAAGAACCCCGGGCAGGGGGTAGGGGATATGGCTACACCTTC. Translated: CASSQEPRAGGRGYGYTF.

CDR3 residues: CASSQGGQGIGSTDTQYF. For the CDR3, the DNA is TGTGCCAGCAGCCAGGGTGGACAGGGGATCGGTAGCACAGATACGCAGTATTTT. This chain joins TRBV3-1 (or the pseudogene TRBV3-2) and TRBJ2-3; 9 bases are a match to TRBD1. Germline trimming cut 3 bases from V and 0 bases from J; bases unmatched to any gene: 10. Germline CDR1 and CDR2: LGHDT and YNNKEL (reference sequence). This CDR3 has 18 amino acids.

This clone came up a few times. Other DNA sequences of this sample code for an identical CDR3. The gene calls are TRBV29-1 and TRBJ1-3; TRBD1 agrees at 9 bases. Trimming took 7 bases from V and 0 from J; bases not matched to a gene: 4. The length of the CDR3 is 14 residues. Germline V gene sequence: CDR1 SQVTM, CDR2 ANQGSEA. CDR3: CSARQGGSGNTIYF. CDR3 nucleotides: TGCAGCGCCCGACAGGGGGGCTCTGGAAACACCATATATTTT.

CDR3 coding DNA: TGTGCCAGCAGTGAAGTGGGAAGGGCCCTCGGGGTCACCTTC. It yields the protein CASSEVGRALGVTF. The rearrangement joins TRBV6-1 to TRBJ1-2; D is unresolved. CDR1 and CDR2 (germline): MNHNS, SASEGT. V was clipped by 1 base and J by 13 bases, with 19 bases between them. The CDR3 extends over 14 amino acids.

This clone occurred once. This chain joins TRBV18 and TRBJ1-4; TRBD1 might be the D (5 bases). The V and J ends lost 3 bases and 5 bases respectively, with 16 bases between them. The CDR3 is made up of 16 amino acids. Per the germline V gene, CDR1 is KGHSH and CDR2 is LQKENI. CDR3 coding DNA: TGTGCCAGCTCACCCCGCGGAACAGGCCCAAATGAAAAACTGTTTTTT. Translating gives CASSPRGTGPNEKLFF. The variable domain in full, with the rest retrieved from reference TRBV18 and TRBJ1-4, is NAGVMQNPRHLVRRRGQEARLRCSPMKGHSHVYWYRQLPEEGLKFMVYLQKENIIDESGMPKERFSAEFPKEGPSILRIQQVVRGDSAAYFCASSPRGTGPNEKLFFGSGTQLSVL.

The chain uses TRBV7-8 and TRBJ1-2, with 9 positions matching TRBD1. Germline CDR1 reads SGHVS; CDR2 reads FQNEAQ. Trimming took 4 bases from V and 2 from J; bases not matched to a gene: 5. CDR3 size: 15 residues. The CDR3 coding sequence is TGTGCCAGCAGCTACGGACAGGGGAGGAACTATGGCTACACCTTC. Protein: CASSYGQGRNYGYTF.

CDR3 DNA: TGTGCCAGCAGCGCTAGCGGGACAGACTATGGCTACACCTTC. Translated: CASSASGTDYGYTF. This sequence joins TRBV9 and TRBJ1-2; 7 bases map to TRBD1. The CDR3 contains 14 residues. V dropped 3 bases and J dropped 3; count of bases not matched to a gene: 5. Germline V CDR1 and CDR2: SGDLS, YYNGEE.

The chain joins TRBV28 to TRBJ1-1, with D perhaps matching TRBD1 (5 bases). This CDR3 has 14 amino acids. Germline V lookup: CDR1 MDHEN, CDR2 SYDVKM. V was shortened by 2 bases and J by 7 bases, with 14 bases between the two germline ends. The CDR3, as DNA: TGTGCCAGCAGTTTACCCTGGCAGGGCTTTGAAGCTTTCTTT. Translated: CASSLPWQGFEAFF. The full variable domain, rest sourced from reference TRBV28 and TRBJ1-1, is DVKVTQSSRYLVKRTGEKVFLECVQDMDHENMFWYRQDPGLGLRLIYFSYDVKMKEKGDIPEGYSVSREKKERFSLILESASTNQTSMYLCASSLPWQGFEAFFGQGTRLTVV.

The rearrangement links TRBV24-1 to TRBJ2-5; perhaps TRBD2 as D (5 bases). In germline, CDR1 is KGHDR, CDR2 SFDVKD. Trimming removed 3 bases from V and 4 bases from J, with 20 bases in between. The CDR3 is made up of 17 amino acids. The CDR3 reads CATSDPGRGLLSETQYF. The DNA for the CDR3 is TGTGCCACCAGTGATCCGGGCCGGGGTCTACTGTCAGAGACCCAGTACTTC.

The chain couples TRBV3-1 (or the pseudogene TRBV3-2) to TRBJ2-7, with 9 bases that match TRBD1. The CDR3 consists of 14 residues. Trimming took 6 bases from V and 7 from J; bases not matched to a gene: 10. Germline CDR1 reads LGHDT; CDR2 reads YNNKEL (reference sequence). The CDR3 sequence is CASSKTGGLGEQYF. In DNA, the CDR3 is TGTGCCAGCAGTAAAACAGGGGGCCTAGGAGAGCAGTACTTC.

The chain uses TRBV5-5 and TRBJ1-1; D is possibly TRBD1 (5 bases). CDR1 SGHKS and CDR2 YYEKEE come from the germline V gene (reference sequence). Trimming pared 1 base from V and 3 bases from J, leaving 13 bases between. The CDR3 covers 15 residues. The DNA for the CDR3 is TGTGCCAGCAGCTTGTGGGGGGGTCAGGACACTGAAGCTTTCTTT. It is translated as CASSLWGGQDTEAFF.

DNA for the CDR3: TGTGCCAGCAGGTCGGGTAATCAGCCCCAGCATTTT. It translates to CASRSGNQPQHF. The chain carries TRBV25-1 and TRBJ1-5; no clear D. Germline V CDR1 and CDR2: MGHDK, SYGVNS. With 6 bases removed from V and 4 bases from J, the gap between germline ends came to 7 bases. The CDR3 loop spans 12 amino acids.

This sequence joins TRBV28 and TRBJ1-4; tentative D call: TRBD1 (6 bases). Trimming removed 2 bases at V and 8 bases at J, with 15 bases between. Germline V gives CDR1 MDHEN, CDR2 SYDVKM. This CDR3 is built from 15 residues. CDR3 region: CASSLGGTVEEKLFF. DNA for the CDR3: TGTGCCAGCAGTTTAGGGGGCACAGTGGAAGAAAAACTGTTTTTT.

This chain connects TRBV10-3 to TRBJ1-6, with TRBD1 matching 10 bases. With V trimmed by 6 bases and J by 5 bases, 4 bases remained unmatched. The CDR3 consists of 15 residues. Per germline, CDR1 ENHRY and CDR2 SYGVKD. The CDR3 loop is CAIRSGTGDNSPLHF. The CDR3 coding sequence is TGTGCCATCAGAAGTGGGACAGGGGATAATTCACCCCTCCACTTT.

The CDR3 sequence is CSVGTGTYEQYF. CDR3 in DNA: TGCAGCGTGGGGACAGGTACCTACGAGCAGTACTTC. The rearrangement joins TRBV29-1 to TRBJ2-7; 8 bases are shared with TRBD1. Germline trimming cut 6 bases from V and 2 bases from J; bases unmatched to any gene: 3. CDR3 length: 12 residues. Germline-derived CDR1 and CDR2 are SQVTM and ANQGSEA.

This clone appeared a few times. The chain recombines TRBV10-3 with TRBJ1-5; TRBD1 aligns across 9 bases. With V trimmed by 3 bases and J by 8 bases, 5 bases remained unmatched. The CDR3 is made up of 14 amino acids. Germline values: CDR1 ENHRY, CDR2 SYGVKD. The CDR3 DNA reads TGTGCCATCAGTGAAGGACAGGGGATTGAGCCCCAGCATTTT. This translates into CAISEGQGIEPQHF.

This clone appeared a single time. The rearrangement joins TRBV7-9 to TRBJ2-1; 9 bases fit TRBD2. V lost 5 bases to trimming and J lost 7 bases; unmatched junction nucleotides: 15. This CDR3 is built from 17 residues. The V gene's germline CDR1 is SEHNR and CDR2 FQNEAQ (reference sequence). In nucleotides, the CDR3 is TGTGCCAGCAGCCCGCTATATCTGCGGGGGGGCTTGAATGAGCAGTTCTTC. Translation: CASSPLYLRGGLNEQFF.

The V call is TRBV7-2, the J call TRBJ1-2, with TRBD1 matching over 7 bases. The V segment lost 3 bases and the J segment 8 bases; nucleotides outside the gene matches: 9. Germline-derived CDR1 and CDR2 are SGHTA and FQGNSA. The CDR3 extends over 14 amino acids. CDR3 in DNA: TGTGCCAGCAGCTTTCTCTCTCAGGGGGAGGGCTACACCTTC. It encodes CASSFLSQGEGYTF. Full variable domain (remainder filled in from reference TRBV7-2 and TRBJ1-2): GAGVSQSPSNKVTEKGKDVELRCDPISGHTALYWYRQSLGQGLEFLIYFQGNSAPDKSGLPSDRFSAERTGGSVSTLTIQRTQQEDSAVYLCASSFLSQGEGYTFGSGTRLTVV.